This T cell receptor beta chain was identified in a study of early T cells in non-severe SARS-CoV-2 infection. This CDR3 has 14 amino acids. CDR1 is DFQATT, CDR2 SNEGSKA, per germline (reference sequence). The V gene lost 0 bases and the J gene lost 3 bases, with 10 bases spanning the gap. Molecules of cDNA were individually given unique molecular identifiers that were attached to them. One entry per CDR3 protein, called by TCRdb with MiXCR from the 5' RACE reads. The sample holds around 63,000 distinct CDR3 sequences, 10% seen once. This receptor was taken from an adult who was a healthcare worker with PCR-confirmed SARS-CoV-2 infection or an uninfected control (not recorded which). The sample here was whole blood, taken at baseline. This chain connects TRBV20-1 to TRBJ2-3, with TRBD2 as a possible D gene (5 bases). The CDR3 reads CSAREGGQTDTQYF. CDR3 sequence (DNA): TGCAGTGCTAGAGAGGGCGGGCAGACAGATACGCAGTATTTT.